One and the same sample provided the 11 T cell receptor beta chains below, sequenced in a study of shared clonotypes between healthy human individuals. Naive CD8 cells, CD45RO-negative and positively selected for CCR7, excluded terminally differentiated effector memory CD45RA+ cells. Here immunoSEQ multiplex PCR was the method, and the copy in TCRdb shows in-frame clones only, minus some. The sample shows around 1.9 million clones, roughly 91% of them seen only once. The sample consisted of naive CD8+ T cells from PBMCs. The source of these receptors is a man between 18 and 35 years old in good health. Some clones in this sample may be carry-over from other donors' samples.

Only one count was recorded for this clone. The junction and the germline gene differ at one end; a read error may be behind it. The V and J genes are TRBV5-6 and TRBJ2-1; 9 nucleotides align to TRBD2. Germline assignment: CDR1 SGHDT and CDR2 YYEEEE. The CDR3 has 15 residues. The DNA of the CDR3 is TGTGCCAGCACCTTAGCGGGAGCTTCCTCCAATGAGCAGTTCTTC. Encoded protein: CASTLAGASSNEQFF.

The gene calls are TRBV6-1 and TRBJ2-1; 7 nucleotides line up with TRBD2. The CDR3 is 16 residues long. J was trimmed by 5 bases and V by 2 bases; bases with no gene match: 9. The germline gives CDR1 MNHNS, CDR2 SASEGT. The CDR3 region has the DNA TGTGCCAGCAGTGAACTAGGGGAGGGCCGTGACAATGAGCAGTTCTTC. Its translation: CASSELGEGRDNEQFF.

This clone was detected once. The chain joins TRBV5-1 to TRBJ1-3; D not resolved. The CDR3 sequence is 13 residues long. V was pared by 0 bases and J by 4 bases, with 5 bases between. The germline V gene has CDR1 SGHRS and CDR2 YFSETQ. The CDR3 sequence is CASSLGFGNTIYF. The CDR3 DNA is TGCGCCAGCAGCTTGGGCTTCGGAAACACCATATATTTT.

The chain combines TRBV7-9 with TRBJ2-7; 7 nucleotides align to TRBD1. The CDR3 has 13 residues. Germline trimming cut 5 bases from V and 4 bases from J; bases unmatched to any gene: 5. The germline V gene encodes CDR1 SEHNR and CDR2 FQNEAQ (reference sequence). CDR3 in DNA: TGTGCCAGCAGCCACCGGGACAGTTACGAGCAGTACTTC. Protein: CASSHRDSYEQYF.

This chain uses TRBV4-1 with TRBJ2-3; 7 bases are a match to TRBD1. The V and J ends lost 4 bases and 3 bases, in that order; junction bases with no gene match: 7. The CDR3 is made up of 15 amino acids. From germline, CDR1 is MGHRA and CDR2 YSYEKL. This CDR3 is CASSPTDRKTDTQYF. Written as DNA, the CDR3 is TGCGCCAGCAGCCCGACGGACAGGAAAACAGATACGCAGTATTTT.

CDR3 region: CASSSRQGEGNEKLFF. DNA for the CDR3: TGTGCCAGTAGTTCGCGACAGGGCGAGGGTAATGAAAAACTGTTTTTT. The chain employs TRBV19 and TRBJ1-4; 7 bases agree with TRBD1. This CDR3 contains 16 residues. The germline gives CDR1 LNHDA, CDR2 SQIVND (reference sequence). The J segment lost 4 bases and the V segment lost 5 bases, leaving 10 bases of the junction unmatched. The full variable domain, completed using reference TRBV19 and TRBJ1-4, is DGGITQSPKYLFRKEGQNVTLSCEQNLNHDAMYWYRQDPGQGLRLIYYSQIVNDFQKGDIAEGYSVSREKKESFPLTVTSAQKNPTAFYLCASSSRQGEGNEKLFFGSGTQLSVL.

The V and J genes are TRBV7-2 and TRBJ1-4, with D possibly being TRBD1 (5 bases). This CDR3 region has 15 residues. V was pared by 4 bases and J by 4 bases, with 13 bases between. Per the germline V gene, CDR1 is SGHTA and CDR2 is FQGNSA. CDR3 coding DNA: TGTGCCAGCAGCTGGGGGACGCTTAATAATGAAAAACTGTTTTTT. Its protein is CASSWGTLNNEKLFF. The complete variable domain, with remaining parts taken from reference TRBV7-2 and TRBJ1-4, reads GAGVSQSPSNKVTEKGKDVELRCDPISGHTALYWYRQSLGQGLEFLIYFQGNSAPDKSGLPSDRFSAERTGGSVSTLTIQRTQQEDSAVYLCASSWGTLNNEKLFFGSGTQLSVL.

V usage is TRBV25-1 and J usage is TRBJ2-5; TRBD1 is a possible D gene (6 bases). The CDR3 covers 12 residues. Germline V CDR1 and CDR2: MGHDK, SYGVNS. Trimming took off 4 bases at V and 5 bases at J, with 8 bases between the two ends. CDR3 DNA: TGTGCCAGCAGTGCAGGGGATGAGACCCAGTACTTC. Encoded protein: CASSAGDETQYF.

This clone was detected only once. The rearrangement uses TRBV9 and TRBJ2-1, with 10 bases fitting TRBD2. CDR1 SGDLS and CDR2 YYNGEE come from the germline V gene. The trim removed 3 bases at V and 4 bases at J, leaving 10 bases unmatched. This CDR3 is 17 amino acids long. The CDR3 region is CASSDPPGTSVYNEQFF. CDR3 DNA: TGTGCCAGCAGCGACCCCCCCGGGACTAGCGTTTACAATGAGCAGTTCTTC.

A single count supports this clone. The sample carries other DNA sequences with the same CDR3. This rearrangement joins TRBV9 to TRBJ2-1; 9 bases are shared with TRBD1. CDR3 length equals 15 residues. J lost 4 bases, V lost 0 bases, and 2 bases had no gene match. Germline lookup yields CDR1 SGDLS and CDR2 YYNGEE. CDR3 DNA sequence: TGTGCCAGCAGCGTAGATGGGACAGGGTACAATGAGCAGTTCTTC. Its translation is CASSVDGTGYNEQFF.

The chain links TRBV19 to TRBJ2-2, with D maybe TRBD2 (5 bases). CDR3 length equals 14 residues. The V and J ends lost 5 bases and 3 bases respectively, with 10 bases between them. The germline CDR1 and CDR2 sequences are LNHDA and SQIVND (reference sequence). The CDR3 DNA reads as TGTGCCAGTAGTTTGGTCGGGGACACCGGGGAGCTGTTTTTT. Translating gives CASSLVGDTGELFF.